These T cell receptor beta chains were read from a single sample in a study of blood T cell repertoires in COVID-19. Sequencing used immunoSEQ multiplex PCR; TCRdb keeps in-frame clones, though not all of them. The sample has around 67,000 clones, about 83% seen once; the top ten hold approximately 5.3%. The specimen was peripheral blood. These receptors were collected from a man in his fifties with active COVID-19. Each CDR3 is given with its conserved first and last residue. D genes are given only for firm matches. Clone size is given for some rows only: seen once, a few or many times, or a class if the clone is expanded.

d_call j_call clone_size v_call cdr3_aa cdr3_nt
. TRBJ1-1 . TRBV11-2 CASTIGAAEAFF TGTGCCAGCACCATTGGGGCAGCTGAAGCTTTCTTT
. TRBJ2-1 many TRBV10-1 CASSESAGGKNEQFF TGCGCCAGCAGTGAGTCGGCAGGGGGGAAAAATGAGCAGTTCTTC
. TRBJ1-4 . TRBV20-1 CSASDAATNEKLFF TGCAGTGCTAGTGACGCAGCAACTAATGAAAAACTGTTTTTT
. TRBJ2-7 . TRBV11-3 CASSSSSIYEQYF TGTGCCAGCAGCAGCTCCTCAATTTACGAGCAGTACTTC
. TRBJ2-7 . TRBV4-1 CASSQERGNYEQYF TGCGCCAGCAGCCAAGAAAGGGGTAACTACGAGCAGTACTTC
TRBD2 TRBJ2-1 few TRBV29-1 CSAGTSGIYNEQFF TGCAGCGCCGGGACTAGCGGAATTTACAATGAGCAGTTCTTC
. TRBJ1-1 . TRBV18 CASSEDSMNTEAFF TGTGCCAGCTCAGAGGACAGCATGAACACTGAAGCTTTCTTT
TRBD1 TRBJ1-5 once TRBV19 CASSRDREDNQPQHF TGTGCCAGTAGTAGAGACAGGGAGGACAATCAGCCCCAGCATTTT
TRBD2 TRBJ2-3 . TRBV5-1 CASSLSGGETPSTDTQYF TGCGCCAGCAGCCTGAGCGGGGGGGAGACCCCTAGCACAGATACGCAGTATTTT
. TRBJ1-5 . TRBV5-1 CASSLGDNSNQPQHF TGCGCCAGCAGCTTGGGAGATAATAGCAATCAGCCCCAGCATTTT
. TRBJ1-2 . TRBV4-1 CASSQDRYYGYTF TGCGCCAGCAGCCAAGACAGATACTATGGCTACACCTTC
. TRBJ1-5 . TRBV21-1 CASREGESNQPQHF TGTGCCAGCCGCGAGGGTGAAAGCAATCAGCCCCAGCATTTT
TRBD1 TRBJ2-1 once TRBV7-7 CASSRRQGKEQFF TGTGCCAGCAGCCGACGACAGGGGAAGGAGCAGTTCTTC
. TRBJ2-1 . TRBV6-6 CASSYEAASNEQFF TGTGCCAGCAGTTACGAGGCTGCTAGCAATGAGCAGTTCTTC
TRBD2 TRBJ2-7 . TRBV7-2 CASRLIAGGPDEQYF TGTGCCAGCAGGTTGATAGCGGGAGGGCCCGACGAGCAGTACTTC
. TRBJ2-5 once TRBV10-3 CAISESVQGETQYF TGTGCCATCAGTGAGTCGGTTCAGGGAGAGACCCAGTACTTC
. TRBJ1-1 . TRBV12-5 CASGRYPTTEAFF TGTGCTAGTGGCCGCTACCCTACTACTGAAGCTTTCTTT
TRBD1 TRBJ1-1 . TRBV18 CASSPATGGLNTEAFF TGTGCCAGCTCACCGGCGACAGGGGGATTGAACACTGAAGCTTTCTTT
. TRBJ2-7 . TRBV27 CASSFRSLEPYEQYF TGTGCCAGCAGTTTTCGGTCTCTAGAACCCTACGAGCAGTACTTC
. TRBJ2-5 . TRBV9 CASSVGVAQGETQYF TGTGCCAGCAGCGTAGGGGTAGCCCAGGGGGAGACCCAGTACTTC
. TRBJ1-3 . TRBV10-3 CAIAPGTHGNTIYF TGTGCCATAGCCCCCGGGACACATGGAAACACCATATATTTT
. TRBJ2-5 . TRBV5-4 CASSWTGQETQYF TGTGCCAGCAGCTGGACGGGGCAAGAGACCCAGTACTTC
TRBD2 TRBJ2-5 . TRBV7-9 CASSFPSGQETQYF TGTGCCAGCAGCTTTCCTAGCGGGCAAGAGACCCAGTACTTC
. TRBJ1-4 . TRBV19 CASSIRGATNEKLFF TGTGCCAGTAGTATACGCGGCGCAACTAATGAAAAACTGTTTTTT
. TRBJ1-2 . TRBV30 CAWSEPGGNYGYTF TGTGCCTGGAGTGAGCCGGGAGGCAACTATGGCTACACCTTC
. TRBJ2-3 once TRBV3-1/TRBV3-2 CASSQVYGAGSPDTQYF TGTGCCAGCAGCCAGGTCTATGGGGCGGGGTCCCCGGATACGCAGTATTTT
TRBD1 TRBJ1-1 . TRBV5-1 CASSFRDSSNTEAFF TGCGCCAGCAGCTTCCGGGACAGCTCTAACACTGAAGCTTTCTTT
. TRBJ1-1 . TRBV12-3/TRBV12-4 CASSRGFTEAFF TGTGCCAGCAGCCGAGGGTTCACTGAAGCTTTCTTT
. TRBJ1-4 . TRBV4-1 CASSPNTFEKLFF TGCGCCAGCAGCCCGAACACATTCGAAAAACTGTTTTTT
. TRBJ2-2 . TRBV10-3 CAISDPDTGELFF TGTGCCATCAGTGATCCTGACACCGGGGAGCTGTTTTTT
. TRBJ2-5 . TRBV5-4 CASSLSGGLQETQYF TGTGCCAGCAGCTTGTCGGGGGGCCTCCAAGAGACCCAGTACTTC
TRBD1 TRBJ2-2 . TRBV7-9 CASRTGNMGQVGLFF TGTGCCAGCAGAACCGGGAATATGGGACAGGTCGGGCTGTTTTTT
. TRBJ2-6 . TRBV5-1 CASSLDSSANVLTF TGCGCCAGCAGCTTGGACAGTTCGGCCAACGTCCTGACTTTC
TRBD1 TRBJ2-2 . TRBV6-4 CARGQVNTGELFF TGTGCCAGGGGACAGGTAAACACCGGGGAGCTGTTTTTT
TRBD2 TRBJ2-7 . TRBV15 CATSRERGLAGEQEQYF TGTGCCACCAGCAGAGAAAGGGGACTAGCGGGAGAGCAAGAGCAGTACTTC
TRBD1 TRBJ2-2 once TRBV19 CASSIGRGTLGTGELFF TGTGCCAGTAGTATCGGCAGGGGGACGCTTGGCACCGGGGAGCTGTTTTTT
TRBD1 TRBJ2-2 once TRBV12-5 CASGLSGTGAGELFF TGTGCTAGTGGTTTGAGTGGGACAGGGGCCGGGGAGCTGTTTTTT
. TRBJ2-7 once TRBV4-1 CASSHTTRTGNIDEEPYEQYF TGCGCCAGCAGCCATACCACCCGGACGGGAAACATAGACGAAGAACCCTACGAGCAGTACTTC
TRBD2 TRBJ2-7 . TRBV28 CASNEPGLAYLEQYF TGTGCCAGCAACGAACCGGGACTAGCGTATTTGGAGCAGTACTTC
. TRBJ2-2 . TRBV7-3 CASSPSQAGNTGELFF TGTGCCAGCAGCCCCAGTCAGGCAGGGAACACCGGGGAGCTGTTTTTT
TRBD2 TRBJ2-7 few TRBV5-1 CASSWTSGSNEQYF TGCGCCAGCAGCTGGACTAGCGGGAGCAACGAGCAGTACTTC
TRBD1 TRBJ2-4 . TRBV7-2 CASSPPLGQGLAKNIQYF TGTGCCAGCAGCCCACCCCTGGGACAGGGCCTTGCCAAAAACATTCAGTACTTC
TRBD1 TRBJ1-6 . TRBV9 CASSADRGSGSPLHF TGTGCCAGCAGCGCAGACAGGGGATCGGGTTCACCCCTCCACTTT
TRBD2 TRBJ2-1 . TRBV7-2 CASSLGWGEGLNEQFF TGTGCCAGCAGCTTAGGATGGGGGGAGGGCCTCAATGAGCAGTTCTTC
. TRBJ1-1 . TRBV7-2 CASRAGTLNTEAFF TGTGCCAGCAGAGCCGGGACACTTAACACTGAAGCTTTCTTT
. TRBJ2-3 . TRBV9 CASSDTGKIDTQYF TGTGCCAGCAGTGATACCGGGAAAATTGATACGCAGTATTTT
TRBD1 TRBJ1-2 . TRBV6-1 CASSDPGTGQLRGYTF TGTGCCAGCAGTGACCCCGGGACAGGGCAGCTCAGGGGCTACACCTTC
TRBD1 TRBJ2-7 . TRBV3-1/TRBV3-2 CASSQDWTGVGEQYF TGTGCCAGCAGCCAAGATTGGACAGGGGTAGGCGAGCAGTACTTC
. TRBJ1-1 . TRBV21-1 CASSTSQGTEAFF TGTGCCAGCAGCACCTCACAGGGGACTGAAGCTTTCTTT
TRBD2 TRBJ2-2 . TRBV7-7 CASSLGSLAGGTGELFF TGTGCCAGCAGCTTAGGTTCATTAGCGGGAGGAACCGGGGAGCTGTTTTTT